Following are 18 T cell receptor beta chains from one sample sequenced in a study of blood T cell repertoires in COVID-19. The data were produced by immunoSEQ multiplex PCR, yet TCRdb's version contains in-frame clones alone and is incomplete. The sample has roughly 240,000 clones; approximately 84% are singletons. Sequences were obtained from peripheral blood. The receptors were sampled from a woman older than 75 with acute or convalescent COVID-19.

About this clone: Sequence at one end of the junction differs from germline and may be a read error. The chain is built from TRBV7-7 and TRBJ1-3; D is ambiguous. The CDR3 consists of 15 residues. Germline CDR1 and CDR2: SSHAT and FNYEAQ (reference sequence). The CDR3 protein is CASSLAPISGNTIYF. The CDR3 DNA follows: TGTGCTAGCAGCTTAGCCCCCATCTCTGGAAACACCATATATTTT.

The V call is TRBV9, the J call TRBJ2-2; unclear D gene. V gave up 5 bases and J gave up 4 bases, with 15 bases separating them. CDR1 is SGDLS and CDR2 is YYNGEE in the germline V gene. This CDR3 region has 15 residues. The CDR3 reads CASSLRPGGTGELFF. The CDR3 nucleotides read TGTGCCAGCAGTCTAAGACCAGGTGGCACCGGGGAGCTGTTTTTT.

CDR3 DNA: TGTGCCAGCAGCTTAGGACAGGGGGCGGGCTATGGCTACACCTTC. This sequence encodes CASSLGQGAGYGYTF. The gene calls are TRBV7-2 and TRBJ1-2; TRBD1 agrees at 10 bases. CDR3 size: 15 residues. Germline loops: CDR1 SGHTA, CDR2 FQGNSA. Trimming took 1 base from V and 4 from J; bases not matched to a gene: 3. Variable domain in full (rest from reference TRBV7-2 and TRBJ1-2): GAGVSQSPSNKVTEKGKDVELRCDPISGHTALYWYRQSLGQGLEFLIYFQGNSAPDKSGLPSDRFSAERTGGSVSTLTIQRTQQEDSAVYLCASSLGQGAGYGYTFGSGTRLTVV.

Only one count was recorded for this clone. This chain connects TRBV5-4 to TRBJ2-3; D possibly corresponds to TRBD1 (6 bases). CDR1 and CDR2 from the germline V gene are SGHNT and YYREEE (reference sequence). Trimming left V 4 bases short and J 7 bases short, with 13 bases between. This CDR3 comprises 13 residues. CDR3 DNA: TGTGCCAGCAGCGTCGACAGGAGCCATACGCAGTATTTT. Translating it yields CASSVDRSHTQYF.

This clone turned up a few times. The chain links TRBV7-8 to TRBJ2-3; 16 nucleotides line up with TRBD2. With 3 bases clipped from V and 1 base from J, the junction kept 7 bases outside the gene matches. This CDR3 is 19 amino acids long. Germline V gene sequence: CDR1 SGHVS, CDR2 FQNEAQ. CDR3 sequence reads: CASSFTGLAGGYGTDTQYF. In nucleotides, the CDR3 is TGTGCCAGCAGCTTCACGGGACTAGCGGGAGGGTATGGCACAGATACGCAGTATTTT.

V and J are TRBV7-9 and TRBJ2-5, with a weak D call TRBD2 (6 bases). Trimming removed 4 bases at V and 0 bases at J, with 12 bases between. Germline values: CDR1 SEHNR, CDR2 FQNEAQ (reference sequence). CDR3 length: 15 residues. CDR3 loop: CASSSTGDYQETQYF. The CDR3 DNA reads as TGTGCCAGCAGCTCGACGGGGGATTACCAAGAGACCCAGTACTTC.

This chain connects TRBV7-8 to TRBJ2-7; 7 bases match TRBD1. The CDR3 has 19 residues. Germline CDR1 and CDR2: SGHVS and FQNEAQ. Germline trimming cut 5 bases from V and 2 bases from J; bases unmatched to any gene: 21. The DNA for the CDR3 is TGTGCCAGCAGCCGACAGGGTTCCCGTAGGTCCCCCCACACCTACGAGCAGTACTTC. Amino acid sequence: CASSRQGSRRSPHTYEQYF.

The V and J genes are TRBV6-1 and TRBJ1-6; TRBD1 matches at 7 bases. Germline V gene lookup returns CDR1 MNHNS and CDR2 SASEGT. J gave up 7 bases and V 1 base, and 4 bases lay outside the gene matches. The CDR3 spans 15 residues. CDR3 in DNA: TGTGCCAGCAGTGAAGTGGTGACAGGGAATTCACCCCTCCACTTT. The encoded protein is CASSEVVTGNSPLHF.

The V call is TRBV30, the J call TRBJ2-5, with D perhaps matching TRBD1 (6 bases). CDR1 and CDR2 from the germline V gene are GTSNPN and SVGIG (reference sequence). The CDR3 runs 14 residues. V was shortened by 3 bases and J by 4 bases, with 15 bases between the two germline ends. CDR3: CAWSPDSVRETQYF. The CDR3 DNA follows: TGTGCCTGGAGCCCGGACAGTGTTCGAGAGACCCAGTACTTC.

Only one count was recorded for this clone. The CDR3: CASSLDPRYEQFF. CDR3 DNA: TGCGCCAGCAGCTTGGACCCGAGGTATGAGCAGTTCTTC. The J gene is TRBJ2-1, the V gene TRBV5-1; the D is unclear. CDR1 and CDR2 from the germline V gene are SGHRS and YFSETQ. V was trimmed by 0 bases and J by 8 bases, leaving 9 bases between them. CDR3 length: 13 amino acids.

The chain uses TRBV27 and TRBJ1-1; possibly TRBD1 for D (5 bases). The CDR3 consists of 13 residues. V lost 8 bases and J lost 8, with 18 bases in between. Germline V gene sequence: CDR1 MNHEY, CDR2 SMNVEV (reference sequence). CDR3 in amino acids: CASRRRAGGEAFF. The CDR3 DNA is TGTGCCAGCCGAAGAAGGGCCGGGGGGGAAGCTTTCTTT.

The chain employs TRBV19 and TRBJ2-3; 7 bases match TRBD1. CDR1 and CDR2 (germline): LNHDA, SQIVND (reference sequence). Losses at the gene ends were 4 bases for V and 2 bases for J; bases not matched to a gene: 6. The CDR3 is 15 residues long. CDR3 region: CASSTDRTDTDTQYF. CDR3 DNA: TGTGCCAGTAGTACGGACAGGACCGACACAGATACGCAGTATTTT.

The V and J genes are TRBV14 and TRBJ2-7, with a tentative D call TRBD1 (5 bases). Germline V lookup: CDR1 SGHDN, CDR2 FVKESK. The CDR3 contains 17 residues. The V and J ends lost 3 bases and 6 bases respectively, with 24 bases between them. This CDR3 reads CASSHNIPGFPPTEQYF. CDR3 nucleotides: TGTGCCAGCAGCCACAACATCCCAGGGTTCCCCCCCACCGAGCAGTACTTC.

V usage is TRBV7-8 and J usage is TRBJ1-1; D is unclear. Trimming took off 4 bases at V and 5 bases at J, with 8 bases between the two ends. In germline, CDR1 is SGHVS, CDR2 FQNEAQ. The CDR3 consists of 12 residues. The CDR3 DNA reads as TGTGCCAGCAGCTCCGACAAGACTGAAGCTTTCTTT. It specifies CASSSDKTEAFF.

This chain links TRBV3-1 (or the pseudogene TRBV3-2) with TRBJ2-7; 8 positions match TRBD2. Germline CDR1 reads LGHDT; CDR2 reads YNNKEL (reference sequence). The CDR3 sequence is 16 residues long. V was pared by 1 base and J by 5 bases, with 10 bases of the junction left unmatched. The CDR3 region is CASSQGASGSSHEQYF. The CDR3 bases are TGTGCCAGCAGCCAAGGTGCCAGCGGGAGTTCCCACGAGCAGTACTTC.

V and J are TRBV4-1 and TRBJ2-3, with TRBD2 matching 14 bases. Per germline, CDR1 MGHRA and CDR2 YSYEKL. The CDR3 runs 18 residues. The junction had 5 bases not matched to a gene; V was cut back by 0 bases and J by 3 bases. In nucleotides, the CDR3 is TGCGCCAGCAGCCAAGAAAGGGGGACTAGCGGGAGAACAGATACGCAGTATTTT. It specifies CASSQERGTSGRTDTQYF.

A single count supports this clone. This rearrangement joins TRBV20-1 to TRBJ1-2; D unclear. V lost 2 bases and J lost 7, with 8 bases in between. In germline, CDR1 is DFQATT, CDR2 SNEGSKA (reference sequence). The CDR3 covers 11 residues. The CDR3 region has the DNA TGCAGTGCTAGACCGCAGATTGGCTACACCTTC. It codes for CSARPQIGYTF.

The chain joins TRBV5-1 to TRBJ2-2; the match to TRBD1 covers 10 bases. V shed 4 bases and J 3 bases; nucleotides not matched to a gene: 18. There are 20 residues in the CDR3. In germline, CDR1 is SGHRS, CDR2 YFSETQ. CDR3 sequence (DNA): TGCGCCAGCAGCCGACCTAGGCCCGGGACAGGGGCTCCAGACACCGGGGAGCTGTTTTTT. This translates into CASSRPRPGTGAPDTGELFF. Looking up the rest from reference TRBV5-1 and TRBJ2-2 gives the full variable domain: KAGVTQTPRYLIKTRGQQVTLSCSPISGHRSVSWYQQTPGQGLQFLFEYFSETQRNKGNFPGRFSGRQFSNSRSEMNVSTLELGDSALYLCASSRPRPGTGAPDTGELFFGEGSRLTVL.